This is a list of T cell receptor beta chains from one sample in a study of beta chain features in type 1 diabetes. TCRdb keeps only in-frame clones here, not all; method: immunoSEQ multiplex PCR. The repertoire has roughly 300,000 clones, 14% of them found once; the top ten carry over 5%. Input material: central memory CD4+ T cells from blood. Receptors originate from a man between 25 and 39 years old in good health. Each CDR3 is given with its conserved first and last residue. Each record gives: V gene, J gene, D gene, clone size, CDR3 DNA, CDR3 protein. D genes are given only for firm matches. Only part of the rows carry a size: once, few, many, or a class if the clone is expanded.

TRBV19	TRBJ2-2	TRBD1	few	TGTGCCAGTAGTCCCCGACAGGGGACCACCGGGGAGCTGTTTTTT	CASSPRQGTTGELFF
TRBV4-1	TRBJ1-1	-	few	TGCGCCAGCAGCCGGAGCCCCGCGGATGAAGCTTTCTTT	CASSRSPADEAFF
TRBV7-9	TRBJ2-7	-	few	TGTGCCAGCAGCCCCGAAGCCGAGCAGTACTTC	CASSPEAEQYF
TRBV21-1	TRBJ2-1	-	-	TGTGCCAGCAGCAAAACCCACTGTCAACTTGGGAGGGCTAATGAGCAGTTCTTC	CASSKTHCQLGRANEQFF
TRBV5-1	TRBJ1-5	-	many	TGCGCCAGCAGCCTGGGCCCGACGGGAGGCCATCAGCCCCAGCATTTT	CASSLGPTGGHQPQHF
TRBV4-1	TRBJ1-1	-	-	TGCGCCAGCAGCCAGGGGGCGAAGAACACTGAAGCTTTCTTT	CASSQGAKNTEAFF
TRBV7-9	TRBJ1-3	-	-	TGTGCCAGCAGCTTAGGTTCGGGGTCGCGTTCTGGAAACACCATATATTTT	CASSLGSGSRSGNTIYF
TRBV2	TRBJ1-1	-	few	-	CASILDRGVGNTEAFF
TRBV30	TRBJ2-1	TRBD2	-	TGTGCCTGGAAAGCTAGCGGACCCCCCAATGAGCAGTTCTTC	CAWKASGPPNEQFF
TRBV11-3	TRBJ1-5	-	-	TGTGCCAGCAGCTTGGGGGGCGCGGGACAGCCCCAGCATTTT	CASSLGGAGQPQHF
TRBV29-1	TRBJ2-5	-	few	TGCAGCGTTGAAGATGTTGGGGGCTGGGGGACCCAGTACTTC	CSVEDVGGWGTQYF
TRBV5-4	TRBJ2-2	-	-	TGTGCCAGCAGCCCCACGTCGCGATTCAACACCGGGGAGCTGTTTTTT	CASSPTSRFNTGELFF
TRBV9	TRBJ1-4	-	-	TGTGCCAGCAGCGTAGGAGCGCTGACTAGGGGTGAAAAACTGTTTTTT	CASSVGALTRGEKLFF
TRBV7-3	TRBJ2-1	TRBD2	-	TGTGCCAGCAGCCTAGCGGCGCCCGCCGGTGAGCAGTTCTTC	CASSLAAPAGEQFF
TRBV13	TRBJ2-3	-	-	TGTGCCAGCAGCCTCGTAGTTGCAGATACGCAGTATTTT	CASSLVVADTQYF
TRBV18	TRBJ2-1	TRBD1	-	TGTGCCAGCTCACGGGGACAGGCAACCTACAATGAGCAGTTCTTC	CASSRGQATYNEQFF
TRBV7-2	TRBJ2-1	-	few	TGTGCCAGCAGCTTAGGGGGGCGGGGCAACAATGAGCAGTTCTTC	CASSLGGRGNNEQFF
TRBV5-6	TRBJ2-2	-	-	TGTGCCAGCAGCTTGGGGTTAGGGGATACCGGGGAGCTGTTTTTT	CASSLGLGDTGELFF
TRBV29-1	TRBJ1-1	TRBD1	-	TGCAGCGTTGACTCGGACAGGGGGTTCACTGAAGCTTTCTTT	CSVDSDRGFTEAFF
TRBV15	TRBJ2-1	TRBD2	many	TGTGCCACCAGCAACCTAGCGGGAGGAGGTGAGCAGTTCTTC	CATSNLAGGGEQFF
TRBV7-2	TRBJ1-2	TRBD1	-	TGTGCCAGCAGCCCCCTGGACAGGCTTCTCTATGGCTACACCTTC	CASSPLDRLLYGYTF
TRBV2	TRBJ2-3	-	many	TGTGCCAGCAGTGCAGGGGAAGATACGCAGTATTTT	CASSAGEDTQYF
TRBV29-1	TRBJ2-1	-	many	TGCAGCGTTGATCAGCAGAGCGATGAGCAGTTCTTC	CSVDQQSDEQFF
TRBV6-1	TRBJ2-3	-	-	TGTGCCAGCGGAAAACAGGGTTCCCGCACAGATACGCAGTATTTT	CASGKQGSRTDTQYF
TRBV29-1	TRBJ1-2	-	few	TGCAGCGTTCCTGGGGGCAGGGGTAACTATGGCTACACCTTC	CSVPGGRGNYGYTF
TRBV30	TRBJ1-4	-	-	TGTGCCTGGAGTGGCGGGGTTTATAATGAAAAACTGTTTTTT	CAWSGGVYNEKLFF
TRBV19	TRBJ1-5	-	-	TGTGCCAGTGACGAGCCGAATCAGCCCCAGCATTTT	CASDEPNQPQHF
TRBV7-7	TRBJ2-2	TRBD1	few	TGTGCCAGCATCGGGACAGGGGTCGCCGGGGAGCTGTTTTTT	CASIGTGVAGELFF
TRBV30	TRBJ2-1	TRBD2	-	TGTGCCTGGAGTGTTTCATCTCGGCCTAGCGGGAGGTTCGCCTACAATGAGCAGTTCTTC	CAWSVSSRPSGRFAYNEQFF
TRBV7-3	TRBJ2-4	-	-	TGTGCCAGCAGCTTTGTACAGGGAAATGCCAAAAACATTCAGTACTTC	CASSFVQGNAKNIQYF
TRBV6-5	TRBJ2-3	TRBD1	few	TGTGCCAGCAGTTCCGGGACAGGGTATGCAGATACGCAGTATTTT	CASSSGTGYADTQYF
TRBV10-3	TRBJ1-1	TRBD1	-	TGTGCCATCAGTTCTATCCGTGGGACAGCTGGGGCTTTCTTT	CAISSIRGTAGAFF
TRBV28	TRBJ1-5	-	-	TGTGCCAGCACCATGGGTGGGGAGAATCAGCCCCAGCATTTT	CASTMGGENQPQHF
TRBV4-2	TRBJ1-1	TRBD1	-	TGTGCCAGCAGTCAGCCGGGACAGGGAAACACTGAAGCTTTCTTT	CASSQPGQGNTEAFF
TRBV7-2	TRBJ2-1	-	few	TGTGCCAGCAGCTTAGATGGTTGGGGGCTCAATGAGCAGTTCTTC	CASSLDGWGLNEQFF
TRBV11-2	TRBJ1-2	-	-	TGTGCCAGCAGCTTGAAGACTAACTATGGCTACACCTTC	CASSLKTNYGYTF
TRBV5-6	TRBJ1-2	-	-	TGTGCCAGCAGCTTGGTGTCGGCAACTAACTATGGCTACACCTTC	CASSLVSATNYGYTF
TRBV4-1	TRBJ2-5	-	few	TGCGCCAGCAGCCCAAATGCGGAGACCCAGTACTTC	CASSPNAETQYF
TRBV14	TRBJ2-2	TRBD2	many	TGTGCCAGCAGCCAAACTAGCGGGGGATTAAAGCGCACCGGGGAGCTGTTTTTT	CASSQTSGGLKRTGELFF
TRBV7-2	TRBJ1-4	TRBD1	many	TGTGCCAGCAGCTCTAGGACAGGGGGTAATGAAAAACTGTTTTTT	CASSSRTGGNEKLFF
TRBV5-1	TRBJ1-1	-	-	TGCGCCAGCTTTCAAAACACTGAAGCTTTCTTT	CASFQNTEAFF
TRBV5-6	TRBJ2-1	TRBD1	many	TGTGCCAGCACCATCTGGGACAGGTTTTACAATGAGCAGTTCTTC	CASTIWDRFYNEQFF
TRBV5-1	TRBJ1-2	TRBD1	few	TGCGCCAGCAGCACGACAGGGGACTATGGCTACACCTTC	CASSTTGDYGYTF
TRBV4-3	TRBJ2-5	-	-	TGCGCCAGCAGCCGTCCCCAAGAGACCCAGTACTTC	CASSRPQETQYF
TRBV7-9	TRBJ1-4	-	few	TGTGCCAGCAGCCAAAGCTATAATGAAAAACTGTTTTTT	CASSQSYNEKLFF
TRBV23-1	TRBJ2-7	TRBD1	many	TGCGCCAGCCAGACAGGGGACCACCACGAGCAGTACTTC	CASQTGDHHEQYF
TRBV5-3	TRBJ1-1	-	-	TGTGCCAGAAGCTTCGACTTTAACCTCAAGAACACTGAAGCTTTCTTT	CARSFDFNLKNTEAFF
TRBV7-2	TRBJ1-1	-	-	TGTGCCAGCAGCTTCCGATTGAACACTGAAGCTTTCTTT	CASSFRLNTEAFF
TRBV27	TRBJ1-5	TRBD1	many	TGTGCCAGCGGCCCTCAGGGGGAGCCCCAGCATTTT	CASGPQGEPQHF
TRBV4-3	TRBJ1-2	TRBD1	-	TGCGCCAGCAGCCAAGATTTGGACTTCGGAGTTCGCAACCCAGGGGGAATCTATGGCTACACCTTC	CASSQDLDFGVRNPGGIYGYTF
TRBV7-9	TRBJ2-5	-	-	TGCGCCAGCAGCCAAGGCTTGGGTACAGAGACCCAGTACTTC	CASSQGLGTETQYF
TRBV5-5	TRBJ2-1	-	few	TGTGCCAGCAGCCCCGGCGCCTACAATGAGCAGTTCTTC	CASSPGAYNEQFF
TRBV6-5	TRBJ1-2	-	-	TGTGCCAGCAGCCCCCGCGAAACGGGTGGCTACACCTTC	CASSPRETGGYTF
TRBV2	TRBJ1-1	-	-	TGTGCCAGCTCCTCTCCCCCTTCGACGGGTAGAGAAGCTTTCTTT	CASSSPPSTGREAFF
TRBV4-3	TRBJ2-7	TRBD1	-	TGCGCCAGCAGCAGGTACCACGGGACAGGTACCTCCTACGAGCAGTACTTC	CASSRYHGTGTSYEQYF
TRBV4-3	TRBJ2-1	-	-	TGCGCCAGCAGCCCTACCGTGGCGTCCGGCAATGAGCAGTTCTTC	CASSPTVASGNEQFF
TRBV5-8	TRBJ1-1	TRBD1	-	TGTGCCAGCAGCTTGGTAGGGGGCGTCACCATGGACACTGAAGCTTTCTTT	CASSLVGGVTMDTEAFF
TRBV11-3	TRBJ2-3	-	-	TGTGCCAGCAGCTTAGCGGGGGGGACAGGGACAGATACGCAGTATTTT	CASSLAGGTGTDTQYF
TRBV27	TRBJ2-3	TRBD1	few	TGTGCCAGCAGTTTATCTGGGACAGGGTTGGATACGCAGTATTTT	CASSLSGTGLDTQYF
TRBV6-5	TRBJ2-3	-	-	TGTGCCAGCAGTGACCAGACAGATACGCAGTATTTT	CASSDQTDTQYF